These T cell receptor beta chains were read from a single sample in a study of cytomegalovirus exposure and HLA in healthy donors. TCRdb's copy holds only in-frame clones and misses some; the assay was immunoSEQ multiplex PCR. The sample consists of under 150,000 clones, 50% to 70% of them appearing once. Material for sequencing was PBMCs. The receptors were gathered from a woman aged 40 to 49 in good health and CMV-seropositive. Each CDR3 is given with its conserved first and last residue. The order of the fields is J gene, clone size, D gene, V gene, CDR3 protein, CDR3 DNA. D genes are given only for firm matches. Clone sizes are given selectively: once, few, many, or a class where the clone is expanded.

TRBJ2-1 . TRBD1 TRBV6-1 CASREPPGQGPNEQFF TGTGCCAGCAGGGAACCACCGGGACAGGGACCCAATGAGCAGTTCTTC
TRBJ2-7 . . TRBV4-2 CASSQDLSRPGLPPYEQYF TGTGCCAGCAGCCAAGATCTTAGCCGGCCGGGACTCCCTCCCTACGAGCAGTACTTC
TRBJ1-3 . . TRBV19 CASSTNPDKINTIYF TGTGCCAGTAGCACCAATCCAGACAAGATCAACACCATATATTTT
TRBJ1-1 . TRBD1 TRBV6-5 CASSSGTGRPEAFF TGTGCCAGCAGTTCCGGGACAGGGCGTCCTGAAGCTTTCTTT
TRBJ2-5 . . TRBV15 CATSPRDYKETQYF TGTGCCACCAGCCCCCGTGACTATAAAGAGACCCAGTACTTC
TRBJ2-1 . . TRBV12-5 CASGFRDTYNEQFF TGTGCTAGTGGTTTCCGGGACACTTACAATGAGCAGTTCTTC
TRBJ1-1 . . TRBV4-3 CASSPDSLNTEAFF TGCGCCAGCAGCCCGGACAGTTTGAACACTGAAGCTTTCTTT
TRBJ2-7 . . TRBV4-3 CASSHRAESHEQYF TGCGCCAGCAGCCATAGAGCGGAGAGTCACGAGCAGTACTTC
TRBJ1-1 . . TRBV4-2 CASSQVVDSQGTEAFF TGTGCCAGCAGCCAAGTTGTGGACAGTCAAGGGACTGAAGCTTTCTTT
TRBJ2-1 . . TRBV25-1 CASSDWSSLSYNEQFF TGTGCCAGCAGTGATTGGAGCAGCTTATCCTACAATGAGCAGTTCTTC
TRBJ1-5 . . TRBV6-1 CASSGGVGGQPQHF TGTGCCAGCAGTGGGGGCGTGGGAGGTCAGCCCCAGCATTTT
TRBJ2-3 once TRBD2 TRBV10-3 CAIRGLTGSTDTQYF TGTGCCATCAGGGGACTAACGGGTAGCACAGATACGCAGTATTTT
TRBJ1-1 . . TRBV4-3 CASSQVGGVGTEAFF TGCGCCAGCAGCCAAGTGGGGGGGGTTGGGACTGAAGCTTTCTTT
TRBJ2-2 . . TRBV30 CAWSRGTGELFF TGTGCCTGGAGTCGCGGCACCGGGGAGCTGTTTTTT
TRBJ2-1 . . TRBV9 CASSPTGRQANNEQFF TGTGCCAGCAGCCCCACGGGCCGACAGGCCAACAATGAGCAGTTCTTC
TRBJ2-5 . TRBD2 TRBV25-1 CASSERGLAETQYF TGTGCCAGCAGTGAGAGGGGACTAGCGGAGACCCAGTACTTC
TRBJ1-1 . . TRBV4-3 CASSQNEQGEAFF TGCGCCAGCAGCCAGAACGAACAGGGTGAAGCTTTCTTT
TRBJ2-3 few . TRBV19 CASSMSATPSTDTQYF TGTGCCAGTAGTATGTCCGCTACCCCTAGCACAGATACGCAGTATTTT
TRBJ2-6 . . TRBV6-1 CASSELYSGANVLTF TGTGCCAGCAGTGAACTGTACTCTGGGGCCAACGTCCTGACTTTC
TRBJ2-7 . . TRBV7-2 CASSLVSTGASFPYEQYF TGTGCCAGCAGCTTAGTCTCGACAGGAGCCTCCTTTCCCTACGAGCAGTACTTC
TRBJ2-7 . TRBD2 TRBV7-2 CASSLALGTSGRGDSYEQYF TGTGCCAGCAGCTTAGCTTTGGGGACTAGCGGGAGAGGGGATTCCTACGAGCAGTACTTC
TRBJ2-7 . . TRBV7-2 CASSTPASASYEQYF TGTGCCAGCAGCACCCCCGCTAGCGCGTCCTACGAGCAGTACTTC
TRBJ1-5 . . TRBV25-1 CASSPSGGTQPQHF TGTGCCAGCAGCCCCAGCGGGGGTACTCAGCCCCAGCATTTT
TRBJ1-2 . . TRBV6-4 CASSDSPPEEYGYTF TGTGCCAGCAGTGACTCTCCACCAGAGGAATATGGCTACACCTTC
TRBJ1-2 few . TRBV7-9 CASSQVLYVGVNYGYTF TGTGCCAGCAGCCAGGTCCTGTATGTAGGGGTCAACTATGGCTACACCTTC
TRBJ2-7 few . TRBV19 CASSIGPPGPYEQYF TGTGCCAGTAGTATAGGCCCCCCGGGTCCCTACGAGCAGTACTTC
TRBJ2-3 . TRBD2 TRBV6-6 CASSLAGVKTDTQYF TGTGCCAGCAGTCTAGCGGGAGTTAAGACAGATACGCAGTATTTT
TRBJ2-3 . TRBD2 TRBV7-9 CASSLGLAGVSDTQYF TGTGCCAGCAGCTTGGGGCTAGCGGGAGTGTCAGATACGCAGTATTTT
TRBJ2-7 few TRBD1 TRBV6-6 CASSRTGTAFSYEQYF TGTGCCAGCAGTCGGACCGGGACAGCATTCTCCTACGAGCAGTACTTC
TRBJ2-3 . . TRBV7-9 CSSSLSGGDSSDTQYF TGTTCCAGCAGCTTATCGGGCGGGGATTCGTCAGATACGCAGTATTTT
TRBJ1-5 . TRBD1 TRBV19 CASSIRQGASFNQPQHF TGTGCCAGTAGTATACGACAGGGGGCTTCCTTCAATCAGCCCCAGCATTTT
TRBJ1-1 . TRBD1 TRBV7-9 CASTMTGQGTEAFF TGTGCCAGCACCATGACAGGGCAGGGGACTGAAGCTTTCTTT
TRBJ1-2 few . TRBV6-5 CASRRQPTNYGYTF TGTGCCAGCAGGCGACAGCCTACTAACTATGGCTACACCTTC
TRBJ2-6 few . TRBV19 CASSRGTIGANVLTF TGTGCCAGTAGCCGTGGGACAATTGGGGCCAACGTCCTGACTTTC
TRBJ1-5 . TRBD1 TRBV6-1 CASSGTGTNQPQHF TGTGCCAGCAGTGGGACAGGGACCAATCAGCCCCAGCATTTT
TRBJ2-7 few . TRBV9 CASSLGNAYEQYF TGTGCCAGCAGTCTCGGGAACGCCTACGAGCAGTACTTC
TRBJ2-2 few . TRBV5-1 CASSLGGDVTGELFF TGCGCCAGCAGCTTAGGGGGTGATGTCACCGGGGAGCTGTTTTTT
TRBJ1-1 . . TRBV15 CATSRDWGGVSNTEAFF TGTGCCACCAGCAGAGATTGGGGGGGGGTATCGAACACTGAAGCTTTCTTT
TRBJ2-7 few . TRBV9 CASSVASTSYEQYF TGTGCCAGCAGCGTAGCTTCGACTAGCTACGAGCAGTACTTC
TRBJ2-7 . . TRBV4-1 CASSLGSSRFYEQYF TGCGCCAGCAGCCTGGGGTCTAGCAGATTCTACGAGCAGTACTTC
TRBJ2-2 . TRBD2 TRBV19 CASSIVWGGTGELFF TGTGCCAGTAGTATAGTATGGGGGGGCACCGGGGAGCTGTTTTTT
TRBJ2-7 . . TRBV5-4 CASSLGRLDHEQYF TGTGCCAGCAGCTTGGGGAGACTAGACCACGAGCAGTACTTC